The clone carrying this T cell receptor (beta chain) was counted a few times. What it recognizes is unknown. The sample comes from a study of tumor-infiltrating lymphocytes in primary liver carcinoma. Findings and caveats of the study: When set against blood, tumors had a significantly higher top-250-clone fraction (p = 0.039).

The authors made TCR beta cDNA from about 500 ng total RNA with a constant-region primer. What produced the TCR beta libraries was three nested multiplex PCR rounds using slightly modified ARM-PCR. The first two PCR rounds used TRBV1-TRBV30 primers with a Cbeta primer, approximately 9 cycles each. MiXCR, run by TCRdb on the multiplex PCR reads, gives a single entry per CDR3 protein. Of roughly 80,000 distinct CDR3 sequences listed, more than 65% are singletons. Scientists recovered RNA and DNA together from roughly 18-30 mg of unsorted bulk tissue. The patients presented with primary liver carcinoma, which was managed through surgical resection. The V end lost 6 bases, the J end lost 2 bases, and 14 bases lay between the germline ends. Looked up from germline, CDR1 is SGHAT and CDR2 is FQNNGV. The CDR3 extends over 15 amino acids.

The specimen sequenced was liver tumor tissue from sampling region 1. The subset denotes: tumor region T1, superior pole. This sequence was found in a man in his forties with primary liver carcinoma and hepatitis B virus infection. The chain carries TRBV11-2 and TRBJ2-1; D is perhaps TRBD2 (5 bases). The CDR3 nucleotides read TGTGCCAGCAGTTCAGGAGGAGGCACCTACAATGAGCAGTTCTTC. Translated, it gives CASSSGGGTYNEQFF.